The clone carrying this T cell receptor (beta chain) was detected only once. Its specificity is unknown. This record comes from a study of beta chain features in type 1 diabetes. Investigators reverse transcribed all isolated RNA, so they sequenced expressed TCRB transcripts. Generated by immunoSEQ multiplex PCR, the TCRdb table keeps only in-frame clones and is missing some. The sample holds roughly 300,000 clones, 12% to 15% seen once. Germline CDR1 is SGHTA and CDR2 is FQGNSA. V gave up 7 bases and J gave up 3 bases, with 18 bases separating them. CDR3 length: 15 amino acids. Each of the CD4+ naive, central memory, regulatory and stem cell-like memory populations was sorted via CD45RO/CCR7/CD25/CD127/CD95/CD27. Regarding the study as a whole: It was possible that PCR favored shorter templates, equally so in patients and controls. The similarity of naive, central memory and Treg TCRB repertoires appeared greater among patients than among healthy donors. Among patients with Type 1 diabetes, TCRB CDR3s were moderately but significantly shorter in every one of the four CD4+ subsets.

The sequence was collected from a man aged 25 to 40 in good health. Sequencing input: central memory CD4+ T cells from blood. The chain links TRBV7-2 to TRBJ1-2; weak D call: TRBD1 (5 bases). The CDR3 coding sequence is TGTGCCAGCAACTCGAGGGGCGTTCTCGACTATGGCTACACCTTC. This sequence encodes CASNSRGVLDYGYTF.